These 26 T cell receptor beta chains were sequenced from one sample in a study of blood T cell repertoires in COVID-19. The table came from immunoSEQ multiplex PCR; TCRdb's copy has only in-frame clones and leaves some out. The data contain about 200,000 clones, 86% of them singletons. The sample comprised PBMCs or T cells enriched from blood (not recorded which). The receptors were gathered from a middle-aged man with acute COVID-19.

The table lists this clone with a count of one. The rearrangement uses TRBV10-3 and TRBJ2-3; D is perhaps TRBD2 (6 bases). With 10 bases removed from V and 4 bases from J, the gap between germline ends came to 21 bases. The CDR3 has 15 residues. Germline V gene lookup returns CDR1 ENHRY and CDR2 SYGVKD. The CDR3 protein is CASTRDWGSADTQYF. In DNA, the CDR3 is TGTGCCAGCACCAGGGACTGGGGGAGCGCAGATACGCAGTATTTT.

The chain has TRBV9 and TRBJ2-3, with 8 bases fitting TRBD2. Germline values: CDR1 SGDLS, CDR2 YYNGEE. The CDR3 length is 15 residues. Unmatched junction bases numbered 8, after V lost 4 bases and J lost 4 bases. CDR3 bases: TGTGCCAGCAGCCCCCAAATCGGGGGGGCAGATACGCAGTATTTT. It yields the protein CASSPQIGGADTQYF.

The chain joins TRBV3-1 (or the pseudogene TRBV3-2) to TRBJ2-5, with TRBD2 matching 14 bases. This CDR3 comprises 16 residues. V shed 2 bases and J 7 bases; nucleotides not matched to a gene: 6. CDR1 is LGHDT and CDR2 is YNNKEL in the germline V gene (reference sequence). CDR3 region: CASSQLGLAGGGTQYF. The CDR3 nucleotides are TGTGCCAGCAGCCAACTCGGACTAGCGGGAGGAGGGACCCAGTACTTC.

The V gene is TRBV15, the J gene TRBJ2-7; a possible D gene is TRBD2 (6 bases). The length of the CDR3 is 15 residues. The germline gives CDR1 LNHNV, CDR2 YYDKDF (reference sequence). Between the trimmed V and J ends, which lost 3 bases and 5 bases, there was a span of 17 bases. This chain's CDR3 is CATSSRLVSIHEQYF. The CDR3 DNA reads TGTGCCACCAGCAGCCGACTAGTTTCGATCCACGAGCAGTACTTC. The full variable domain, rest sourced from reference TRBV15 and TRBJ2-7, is DAMVIQNPRYQVTQFGKPVTLSCSQTLNHNVMYWYQQKSSQAPKLLFHYYDKDFNNEADTPDNFQSRRPNTSFCFLDIRSPGLGDTAMYLCATSSRLVSIHEQYFGPGTRLTVT.

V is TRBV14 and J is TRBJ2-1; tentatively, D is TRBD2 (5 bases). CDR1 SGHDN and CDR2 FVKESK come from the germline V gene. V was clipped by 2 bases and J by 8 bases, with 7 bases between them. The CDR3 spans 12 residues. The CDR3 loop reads CASSQSGYEQFF. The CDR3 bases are TGTGCCAGCAGCCAATCGGGGTATGAGCAGTTCTTC.

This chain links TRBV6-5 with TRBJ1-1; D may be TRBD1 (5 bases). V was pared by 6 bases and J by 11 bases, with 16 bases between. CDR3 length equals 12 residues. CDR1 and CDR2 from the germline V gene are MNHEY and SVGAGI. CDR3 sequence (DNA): TGTGCCAGCAGCTCCGGCGGGGCGGGCGCTTTCTTT. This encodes CASSSGGAGAFF.

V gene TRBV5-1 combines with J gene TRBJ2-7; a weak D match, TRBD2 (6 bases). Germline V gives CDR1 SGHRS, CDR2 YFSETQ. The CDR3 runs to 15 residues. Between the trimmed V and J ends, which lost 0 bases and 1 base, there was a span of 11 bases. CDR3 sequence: CASSLVPRESYEQYF. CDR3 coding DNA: TGCGCCAGCAGCTTGGTCCCACGGGAGTCCTACGAGCAGTACTTC.

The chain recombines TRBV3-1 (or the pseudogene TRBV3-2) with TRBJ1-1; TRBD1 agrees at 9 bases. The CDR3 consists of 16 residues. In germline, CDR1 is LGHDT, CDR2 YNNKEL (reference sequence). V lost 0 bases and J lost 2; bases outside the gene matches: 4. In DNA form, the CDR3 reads TGTGCCAGCAGCCAAGAGAGGGGACAGGGTAACACTGAAGCTTTCTTT. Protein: CASSQERGQGNTEAFF.

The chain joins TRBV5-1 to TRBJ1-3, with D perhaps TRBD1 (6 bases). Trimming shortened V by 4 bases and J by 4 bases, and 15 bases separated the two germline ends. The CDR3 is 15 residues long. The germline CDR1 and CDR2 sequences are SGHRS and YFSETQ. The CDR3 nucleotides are TGCGCCAGCAGCGTCACGGCGACAGGAGGAAACACCATATATTTT. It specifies CASSVTATGGNTIYF.

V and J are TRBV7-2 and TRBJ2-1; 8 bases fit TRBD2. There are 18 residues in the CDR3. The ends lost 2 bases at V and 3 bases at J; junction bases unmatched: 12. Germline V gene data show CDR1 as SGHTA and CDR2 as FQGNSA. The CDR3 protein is CASSLYPGGLGGYNEQFF. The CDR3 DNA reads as TGTGCCAGCAGCTTATACCCGGGAGGGCTTGGGGGCTACAATGAGCAGTTCTTC.

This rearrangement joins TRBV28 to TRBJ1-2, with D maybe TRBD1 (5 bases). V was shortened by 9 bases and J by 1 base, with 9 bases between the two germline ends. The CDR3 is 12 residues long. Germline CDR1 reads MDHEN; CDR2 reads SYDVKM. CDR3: CASKGVNYGYTF. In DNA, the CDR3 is TGTGCCAGTAAAGGGGTTAACTATGGCTACACCTTC.

The CDR3 nucleotides are TGTGCCAGCAGTTTTGGCCAGGGCTATGGCTACACCTTC. It yields the protein CASSFGQGYGYTF. The chain uses TRBV27 and TRBJ1-2; the D gene is possibly TRBD1 (5 bases). From germline, CDR1 is MNHEY and CDR2 SMNVEV (reference sequence). V lost 3 bases, J lost 4 bases, and 9 bases lay in between. The CDR3 extends over 13 amino acids.

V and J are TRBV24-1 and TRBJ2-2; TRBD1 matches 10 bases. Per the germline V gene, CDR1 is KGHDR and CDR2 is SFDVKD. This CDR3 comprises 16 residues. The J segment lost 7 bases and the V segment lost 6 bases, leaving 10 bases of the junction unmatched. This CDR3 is CATSLWRGQGVGELFF. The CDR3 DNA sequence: TGTGCCACCAGTCTATGGCGCGGACAGGGGGTCGGGGAGCTGTTTTTT.

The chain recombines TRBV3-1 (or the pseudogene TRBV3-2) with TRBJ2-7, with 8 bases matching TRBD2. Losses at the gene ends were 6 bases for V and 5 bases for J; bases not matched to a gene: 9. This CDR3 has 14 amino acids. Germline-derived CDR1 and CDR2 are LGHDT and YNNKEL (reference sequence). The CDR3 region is CASRPSGSPHEQYF. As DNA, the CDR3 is TGTGCCAGCAGACCCAGCGGGAGCCCCCACGAGCAGTACTTC.

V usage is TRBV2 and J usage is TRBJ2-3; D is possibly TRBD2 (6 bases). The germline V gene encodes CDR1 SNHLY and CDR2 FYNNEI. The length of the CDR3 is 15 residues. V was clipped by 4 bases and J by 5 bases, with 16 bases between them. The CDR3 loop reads CASSAAGRVIDTQYF. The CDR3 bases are TGTGCCAGCAGTGCGGCGGGACGGGTAATAGATACGCAGTATTTT.

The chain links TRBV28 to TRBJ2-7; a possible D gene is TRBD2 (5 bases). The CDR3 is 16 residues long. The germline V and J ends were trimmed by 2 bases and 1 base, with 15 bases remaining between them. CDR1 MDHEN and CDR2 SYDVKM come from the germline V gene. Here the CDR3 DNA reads TGTGCCAGCAGTTTACGGAAGTCAGAGGGATCCTACGAGCAGTACTTC. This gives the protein CASSLRKSEGSYEQYF.

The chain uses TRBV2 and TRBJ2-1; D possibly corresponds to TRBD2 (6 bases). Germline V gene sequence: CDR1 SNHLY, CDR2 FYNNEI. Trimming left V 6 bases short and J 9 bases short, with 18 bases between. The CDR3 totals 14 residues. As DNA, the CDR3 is TGTGCCAGCAGGCAGAGGGCGGGATGGGGTGAGCAGTTCTTC. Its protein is CASRQRAGWGEQFF.

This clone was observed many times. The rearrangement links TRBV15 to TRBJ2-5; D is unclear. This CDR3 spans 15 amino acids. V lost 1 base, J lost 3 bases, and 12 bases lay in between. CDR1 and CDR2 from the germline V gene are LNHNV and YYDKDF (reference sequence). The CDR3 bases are TGTGCCACCAGCAGAGCGCGTCTAGTCGAAGAGACCCAGTACTTC. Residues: CATSRARLVEETQYF.

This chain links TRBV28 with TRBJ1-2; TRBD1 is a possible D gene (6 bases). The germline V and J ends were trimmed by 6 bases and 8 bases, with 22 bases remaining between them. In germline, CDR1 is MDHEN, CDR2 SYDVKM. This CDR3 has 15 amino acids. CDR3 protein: CASSRSVIGGRGYTF. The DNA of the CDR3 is TGTGCCAGCAGCCGAAGTGTTATAGGGGGTCGGGGCTACACCTTC.

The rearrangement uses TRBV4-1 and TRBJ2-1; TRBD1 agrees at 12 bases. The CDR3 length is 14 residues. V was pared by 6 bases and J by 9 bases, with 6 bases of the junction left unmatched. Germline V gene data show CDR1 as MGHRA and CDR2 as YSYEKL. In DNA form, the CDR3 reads TGCGCCAGCAGTCCAGGGACAGGGGGCTTTGAGCAGTTCTTC. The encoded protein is CASSPGTGGFEQFF.

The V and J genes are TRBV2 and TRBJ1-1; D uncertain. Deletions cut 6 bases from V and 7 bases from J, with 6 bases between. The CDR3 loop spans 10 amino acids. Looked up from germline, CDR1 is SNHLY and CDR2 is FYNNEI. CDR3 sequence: CASRRDEAFF. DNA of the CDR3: TGTGCCAGCAGGCGCGATGAAGCTTTCTTT.

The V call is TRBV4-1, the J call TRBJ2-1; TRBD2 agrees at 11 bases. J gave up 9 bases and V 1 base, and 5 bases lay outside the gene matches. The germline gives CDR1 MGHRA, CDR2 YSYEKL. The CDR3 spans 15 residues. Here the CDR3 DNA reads TGCGCCAGCAGCCAAGGACTAGCGGGAAGGTTTGAGCAGTTCTTC. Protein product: CASSQGLAGRFEQFF.

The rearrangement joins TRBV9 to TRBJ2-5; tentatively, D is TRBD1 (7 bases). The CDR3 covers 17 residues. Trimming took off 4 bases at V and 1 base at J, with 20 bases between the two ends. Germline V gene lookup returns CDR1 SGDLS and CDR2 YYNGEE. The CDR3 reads CASSLQGGSPIQETQYF. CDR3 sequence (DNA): TGTGCCAGCAGCCTCCAGGGGGGTTCACCGATCCAAGAGACCCAGTACTTC.

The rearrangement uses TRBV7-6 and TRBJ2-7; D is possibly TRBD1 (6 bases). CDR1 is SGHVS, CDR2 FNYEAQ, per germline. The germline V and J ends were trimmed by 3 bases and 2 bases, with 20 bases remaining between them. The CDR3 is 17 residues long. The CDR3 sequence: CASSFSPSPGVPYEQYF. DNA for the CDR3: TGTGCCAGCAGCTTTTCACCAAGCCCAGGGGTTCCCTACGAGCAGTACTTC.

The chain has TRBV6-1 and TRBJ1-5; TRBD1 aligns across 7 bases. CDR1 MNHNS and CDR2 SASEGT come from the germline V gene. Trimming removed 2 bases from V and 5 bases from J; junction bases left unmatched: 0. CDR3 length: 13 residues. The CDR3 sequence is CASSEQGDQPQHF. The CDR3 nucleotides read TGTGCCAGCAGTGAACAGGGGGATCAGCCCCAGCATTTT.

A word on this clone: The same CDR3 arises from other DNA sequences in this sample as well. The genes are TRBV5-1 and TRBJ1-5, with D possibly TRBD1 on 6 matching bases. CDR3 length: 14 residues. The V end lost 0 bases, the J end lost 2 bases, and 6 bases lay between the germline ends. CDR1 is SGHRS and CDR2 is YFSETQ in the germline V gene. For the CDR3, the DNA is TGCGCCAGCAGCTTGGAGGGGGGCAATCAGCCCCAGCATTTT. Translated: CASSLEGGNQPQHF.